This TCR beta chain was identified during a study of shared clonotypes between healthy human individuals. Regarding the study as a whole: Naive subsets tended to show greater estimated richness than memory subsets.

CDR1 is SGHDN, CDR2 FVKESK, per germline. The CDR3 length is 14 residues. With 1 base removed from V and 5 bases from J, the gap between germline ends came to 9 bases. Profiled with immunoSEQ multiplex PCR; TCRdb holds only in-frame clones, not every one. The sample has fewer than 850,000 clones, 60% to 80% seen once. With regard to this clone: No antigen is known for it.

The sequenced sample was memory CD4+ T cells sorted from blood. Subset specified: CD45RA-negative fraction. This clonotype originated in a woman in her thirties in good health. The rearrangement joins TRBV14 to TRBJ2-4; D remains unclear. CDR3 loop: CASSQVSLENIQYF. The CDR3 DNA reads as TGTGCCAGCAGCCAAGTTTCGCTGGAAAACATTCAGTACTTC.